A selection of T cell receptor beta chains follows, all from one sample in a study of blood T cell repertoires in COVID-19. The assay was immunoSEQ multiplex PCR, and TCRdb's table has in-frame clones only and misses some. Of about 160,000 clones listed, 81% are singletons. The sequenced sample was PBMCs or T cells enriched from blood (not recorded which). These receptors originate from a woman in her thirties or forties with acute COVID-19. Each CDR3 is given with its conserved first and last residue. Each record gives: D gene, clone size, V gene, J gene, CDR3 length, CDR3 DNA, CDR3 protein. A D gene is named only where the DNA matches it firmly. Only part of the rows carry a size: once, few, many, or a class if the clone is expanded.

NA	NA	TRBV27	TRBJ2-1	13	TGTGCCAGCGGCTCCTTGGGGGAGGCTGAGCAGTTCTTC	CASGSLGEAEQFF
NA	NA	TRBV2	TRBJ2-5	14	TGTGCCAGCAGTGGCAGGGGGAGGCGGGAGACCCAGTACTTC	CASSGRGRRETQYF
NA	NA	TRBV10-3	TRBJ1-1	13	TGTGCCATCAGCTATCAGGTGAACACTGAAGCTTTCTTT	CAISYQVNTEAFF
TRBD1	NA	TRBV7-2	TRBJ1-3	15	TGTGCCAGCAGCTCGCGACAGGGCTCGGGAAACACCATATATTTT	CASSSRQGSGNTIYF
NA	NA	TRBV5-5	TRBJ2-1	15	TGTGCCAGCAGTTGGGACTTTGGGTCCTACAATGAGCAGTTCTTC	CASSWDFGSYNEQFF
TRBD1	NA	TRBV29-1	TRBJ1-2	14	TGCAGCGTCCATGGACAGGGCCTCAACTATGGCTACACCTTC	CSVHGQGLNYGYTF
NA	NA	TRBV25-1	TRBJ1-6	15	TGTGCCAGCAGCCCCGGAGGCGGATCGGGATCACCCCTCCACTTT	CASSPGGGSGSPLHF
TRBD2	once	TRBV5-1	TRBJ2-2	16	TGCGCCAGCAGCTTAGCTGCTAGCGGGATTACCGGGGAGCTGTTTTTT	CASSLAASGITGELFF
NA	NA	TRBV6-2/TRBV6-3	TRBJ2-1	19	TGTGCCAGCAGCCACCGGCTCTCGGGGAGCGGAGCCAGTTACAATGAGCAGTTCTTC	CASSHRLSGSGASYNEQFF
NA	once	TRBV7-2	TRBJ2-3	14	TGTGCCAGCAGCTCACTAGTTCATCCAGATACGCAGTATTTT	CASSSLVHPDTQYF
NA	few	TRBV5-1	TRBJ2-5	11	TGCGCCAGCAGGAGCTCGGAGACCCAGTACTTC	CASRSSETQYF
NA	few	TRBV30	TRBJ1-3	13	TGTGCCTGGGCCGGGACTCTCGGAAACACCATATATTTT	CAWAGTLGNTIYF
TRBD2	NA	TRBV9	TRBJ2-1	16	TGTGCCAGCAGCGTAGCCCCTAGCGGGACCCACAATGAGCAGTTCTTC	CASSVAPSGTHNEQFF
TRBD2	NA	TRBV5-1	TRBJ2-3	16	TGCGCCAGCAGCTTGGATAGTAGCGGGAGACCAGATACGCAGTATTTT	CASSLDSSGRPDTQYF
NA	NA	TRBV5-4	TRBJ2-4	14	TGTGCCAGCAGCTTACCGGGTCTTAAAAACATTCAGTACTTC	CASSLPGLKNIQYF
TRBD2	NA	TRBV5-4	TRBJ2-7	15	TGTGCCAGCAGCCCGGCTAGCGGGAGTACCTACGAGCAGTACTTC	CASSPASGSTYEQYF
TRBD1	NA	TRBV4-1	TRBJ1-3	17	TGCGCCAGCAGCCAAGTTCAGACAGGGGGCTCTGGAAACACCATATATTTT	CASSQVQTGGSGNTIYF
TRBD2	NA	TRBV4-2	TRBJ2-1	17	TGTGCCAGCAGCCAAGGATTACTAGCGGGAGGATACAATGAGCAGTTCTTC	CASSQGLLAGGYNEQFF
TRBD2	NA	TRBV5-6	TRBJ2-7	14	TGTGCCAGCAGCTTGGGTAGCGGGAACTACGAGCAGTACTTC	CASSLGSGNYEQYF
NA	NA	TRBV13	TRBJ2-5	16	TGTGCCAGCAACCTAAATCAGGGGGGCCATCAAGAGACCCAGTACTTC	CASNLNQGGHQETQYF
NA	once	TRBV30	TRBJ1-3	14	TGTGCCTGGAACGGCAGGGGAATTGGAAACACCATATATTTT	CAWNGRGIGNTIYF
NA	NA	TRBV6-5	TRBJ1-1	14	TGTGCCAGCAGTTCCCAGGAGGGGTTCACTGAAGCTTTCTTT	CASSSQEGFTEAFF
NA	NA	TRBV11-2	TRBJ2-5	14	TGTGCCAGCAGCTTATCCCCCCTGCAAGAGACCCAGTACTTC	CASSLSPLQETQYF
TRBD2	once	TRBV7-9	TRBJ2-7	16	TGTGCCAGCAGCTTATCTACTAGCGGGAGGGCCGACGAGCAGTACTTC	CASSLSTSGRADEQYF
TRBD1	NA	TRBV6-5	TRBJ1-2	14	TGTGCCAGCAGCCGATCGACAGGGGCGGGTGGCTACACCTTC	CASSRSTGAGGYTF
NA	NA	TRBV9	TRBJ2-2	15	TGTGCCAGCAGCTGGGGGCAGGGTGCCACCGGGGAGCTGTTTTTT	CASSWGQGATGELFF
NA	NA	TRBV9	TRBJ1-6	15	TGTGCCAGCAGCGTAGAAGCAACTTATAATTCACCCCTCCACTTT	CASSVEATYNSPLHF
TRBD1	NA	TRBV10-3	TRBJ2-4	17	TGTGCCATCAGTGAAGTGGGGGGACAGGGACTAAAAAACATTCAGTACTTC	CAISEVGGQGLKNIQYF
TRBD2	NA	TRBV7-2	TRBJ2-5	15	TGTGCCAGCAGCCTGACTAGCGGGAGGATTGAGACCCAGTACTTC	CASSLTSGRIETQYF
TRBD2	NA	TRBV19	TRBJ2-1	22	TGTGCCAGTAGTATAGACAGCCGCGGACTAGCGGGACCTCGGGAGGGGAGGAATGAGCAGTTCTTC	CASSIDSRGLAGPREGRNEQFF
NA	NA	TRBV5-1	TRBJ2-6	15	TGCGCCAGCAGCTTGGGGGAGTCTGGGGCCAACGTCCTGACTTTC	CASSLGESGANVLTF
NA	NA	TRBV19	TRBJ1-2	12	TGTGCCAGTAGGGCAGTAAACTATGGCTACACCTTC	CASRAVNYGYTF
NA	NA	TRBV5-1	TRBJ1-3	14	TGCGCCAGCAGCTTGGCAGGGGCCGGAAACACCATATATTTT	CASSLAGAGNTIYF